This T cell receptor beta chain came from a study of cytomegalovirus exposure and HLA in healthy donors. Data came from immunoSEQ multiplex PCR; TCRdb stores just in-frame clones and leaves some out. The table shows about 82,000 clones, with roughly 94% occurring only once. The germline V and J ends were trimmed by 6 bases and 2 bases, with 16 bases remaining between them. This CDR3 has 15 residues. Germline lookup yields CDR1 MNHEY and CDR2 SVGAGI. The chain couples TRBV6-5 to TRBJ2-5; D ambiguous. Sequencing was carried out using PBMCs. This receptor was identified in a woman under 30 in good health and CMV-seronegative. CDR3 in amino acids: CASRLSYGQQETQYF. The CDR3 nucleotides are TGTGCCAGCAGACTATCTTATGGCCAGCAAGAGACCCAGTACTTC.